One and the same sample provided the 22 T cell receptor beta chains below, sequenced in a study of T cells after posttransplantation cyclophosphamide. The data were produced by immunoSEQ multiplex PCR, yet TCRdb's version contains in-frame clones alone and is incomplete. The sample gives roughly 34,000 clones, none seen only once, and the top ten clones hold about 4.3%. The sample taken for sequencing was PBMCs. The source is a woman in her 30s in good health and a related stem cell transplant donor.

This clone was observed at least ten times. The chain recombines TRBV4-2 with TRBJ1-4; 7 nucleotides match TRBD1. Germline V CDR1 and CDR2: LGHNA, YNFKEQ. CDR3 length equals 16 residues. V lost 4 bases to trimming and J lost 5 bases; unmatched junction nucleotides: 10. CDR3 loop: CASSPRDSGRNEKLFF. The CDR3 DNA reads TGTGCCAGCAGCCCCCGGGACAGCGGACGAAATGAAAAACTGTTTTTT.

This clone was counted ten times or more. The chain employs TRBV4-1 and TRBJ2-7; 7 bases align to TRBD2. This CDR3 is built from 15 residues. Germline V gene data show CDR1 as MGHRA and CDR2 as YSYEKL. J lost 3 bases, V lost 3 bases, and 8 bases had no gene match. The DNA for the CDR3 is TGCGCCAGCAGCCACCCGGGACGGGGGGACTACGAGCAGTACTTC. Translating gives CASSHPGRGDYEQYF.

This clone was picked up a small number of times. CDR3 residues: CASSPLAGASSYEQYF. The CDR3, as DNA: TGTGCCAGCAGCCCCCTAGCGGGGGCGAGCTCCTACGAGCAGTACTTC. The chain couples TRBV5-6 to TRBJ2-7; 10 bases line up with TRBD2. The CDR3 extends over 16 amino acids. Germline-derived CDR1 and CDR2 are SGHDT and YYEEEE. With V trimmed by 4 bases and J by 0 bases, 7 bases remained unmatched.

Many counts were recorded for this clone. The rearrangement joins TRBV10-2 to TRBJ2-5; D unresolved. Trimming left V 0 bases short and J 5 bases short, with 4 bases between. Per germline, CDR1 WSHSY and CDR2 SAAADI. The CDR3 is made up of 12 amino acids. The DNA for the CDR3 is TGCGCCAGCAGTGAGTCCAGGGAGACCCAGTACTTC. Amino acid sequence: CASSESRETQYF.

This clone was counted ten times or more. The rearrangement links TRBV18 to TRBJ2-7; D call uncertain. Looked up from germline, CDR1 is KGHSH and CDR2 is LQKENI. The CDR3 extends over 14 amino acids. Trimming pared 3 bases from V and 2 bases from J, leaving 11 bases between. The CDR3 reads CASSPQNLPYEQYF. The CDR3 nucleotides read TGTGCCAGCTCACCGCAGAACCTTCCCTACGAGCAGTACTTC.

This rearrangement joins TRBV30 to TRBJ1-6; no definite D call. Germline loops: CDR1 GTSNPN, CDR2 SVGIG (reference sequence). V gave up 4 bases and J gave up 7 bases, with 5 bases separating them. CDR3 size: 11 residues. CDR3 amino acids: CAWNRNSPLHF. The CDR3 DNA reads as TGTGCCTGGAATCGGAATTCACCCCTCCACTTT. The full variable domain, in which reference TRBV30 and TRBJ1-6 provide the parts outside the CDR3, is SQTIHQWPATLVQPVGSPLSLECTVEGTSNPNLYWYRQAAGRGLQLLFYSVGIGQISSEVPQNLSASRPQDRQFILSSKKLLLSDSGFYLCAWNRNSPLHFGNGTRLTVT.

This clone has ten or more counts. This sequence joins TRBV4-2 and TRBJ2-5, with D tentatively TRBD2 (5 bases). Per the germline V gene, CDR1 is LGHNA and CDR2 is YNFKEQ. This CDR3 has 15 amino acids. V lost 1 base and J 3 bases, leaving 12 bases between the germline ends. In DNA form, the CDR3 reads TGTGCCAGCAGCCAAGTAGGTAGCGATGAAGAGACCCAGTACTTC. Amino acid sequence: CASSQVGSDEETQYF.

This clone occurred many times. The chain carries TRBV19 and TRBJ2-7; unclear D gene. CDR1 LNHDA and CDR2 SQIVND come from the germline V gene (reference sequence). Trimming stripped 1 base from V and 0 bases from J, with 4 bases between. The CDR3 spans 13 residues. The DNA of the CDR3 is TGTGCCAGTAGTATAGCCAACTCCTACGAGCAGTACTTC. The encoded protein is CASSIANSYEQYF.

This clone was recorded a few times. V gene TRBV18 combines with J gene TRBJ1-1, with a possible D match to TRBD1 (6 bases). This CDR3 has 13 residues. The germline V gene has CDR1 KGHSH and CDR2 LQKENI. V lost 7 bases to trimming and J lost 9 bases, with 18 bases between them. CDR3 nucleotides: TGTGCCAGCTACCTACAAACAGGGAACCAAGCTTTCTTT. It codes for CASYLQTGNQAFF.

This chain joins TRBV18 and TRBJ1-5; tentatively, D is TRBD1 (5 bases). Per germline, CDR1 KGHSH and CDR2 LQKENI. This CDR3 region has 15 residues. Trimming pared 6 bases from V and 6 bases from J, leaving 18 bases between. CDR3 sequence: CASSFSGQGTQPQHF. The CDR3, as DNA: TGTGCCAGCTCCTTCTCCGGGCAGGGTACTCAGCCCCAGCATTTT.

The table lists this clone with a few counts. The CDR3 loop reads CASSMGGGGNQPQHF. The CDR3 DNA reads TGTGCCAGCAGCATGGGGGGGGGCGGTAATCAGCCCCAGCATTTT. The J gene is TRBJ1-5, the V gene TRBV9, with TRBD1 as a possible D gene (6 bases). V lost 4 bases and J 4 bases, leaving 15 bases between the germline ends. The CDR3 totals 15 residues. In germline, CDR1 is SGDLS, CDR2 YYNGEE.

This clone was seen repeatedly, ten times or more. The CDR3 loop is CSAAFPEAFF. CDR3 in DNA: TGCAGTGCTGCGTTTCCTGAAGCTTTCTTT. V usage is TRBV20-1 and J usage is TRBJ1-1; D is unresolved. Germline V gene data show CDR1 as DFQATT and CDR2 as SNEGSKA (reference sequence). V was cut by 5 bases and J by 6 bases, with 7 bases left in between. The CDR3 spans 10 residues.

This rearrangement joins TRBV29-1 to TRBJ1-2, with 7 positions matching TRBD1. The V and J ends lost 5 bases and 8 bases, in that order; junction bases with no gene match: 5. This CDR3 region has 11 residues. Per the germline V gene, CDR1 is SQVTM and CDR2 is ANQGSEA. The chain's CDR3 is CSVTGAWGYTF. CDR3 bases: TGCAGCGTTACAGGGGCGTGGGGCTACACCTTC.

This clone was detected a few times. The chain joins TRBV11-2 to TRBJ2-3; D might be TRBD2 (6 bases). The CDR3 length is 14 residues. Germline V gene sequence: CDR1 SGHAT, CDR2 FQNNGV. V was shortened by 3 bases and J by 4 bases, with 11 bases between the two germline ends. The CDR3, as DNA: TGTGCCAGCAGCTTGGGGGGTAGACCAGATACGCAGTATTTT. Protein product: CASSLGGRPDTQYF.

This clone has ten or more counts. This chain connects TRBV19 to TRBJ1-3; 7 bases align to TRBD1. The CDR3 contains 14 residues. Trimming removed 8 bases from V and 3 bases from J; junction bases left unmatched: 7. Looked up from germline, CDR1 is LNHDA and CDR2 is SQIVND (reference sequence). The CDR3 sequence is CASGLDRVGNTIYF. The CDR3 DNA follows: TGTGCCAGTGGCCTCGACAGGGTTGGAAACACCATATATTTT.

This clone occurred a few times. This chain uses TRBV18 with TRBJ2-5, with 8 positions matching TRBD1. CDR3 length: 16 residues. Germline V CDR1 and CDR2: KGHSH, LQKENI. Trimming at V came to 1 base and at J to 3 bases, leaving 7 bases not matched to a gene. Here the CDR3 reads CASSPQLTGGEETQYF. The DNA of the CDR3 is TGTGCCAGCTCACCACAGTTAACAGGGGGTGAAGAGACCCAGTACTTC.

This clone was recorded at least ten times. The chain links TRBV6-2 or TRBV6-3 to TRBJ2-7, with TRBD1 as a possible D gene (6 bases). V lost 6 bases, J lost 4 bases, and 28 bases lay in between. The CDR3 is 18 residues long. From germline, CDR1 is MNHEY and CDR2 SVGEGT. CDR3 sequence (DNA): TGTGCCAGCAGGACCGTTACTCGTCTGGGGGACATATATTACGAGCAGTACTTC. Its translation: CASRTVTRLGDIYYEQYF.

By sample share, this clone is medium-sized. J is TRBJ1-1 and V is TRBV10-3; D gene unclear. Germline loops: CDR1 ENHRY, CDR2 SYGVKD. This CDR3 region has 15 residues. V was pared by 0 bases and J by 5 bases, with 13 bases between. In DNA form, the CDR3 reads TGTGCCATCAGTGAGTCGTATGACTTTGCGACTGAAGCTTTCTTT. The encoded protein is CAISESYDFATEAFF.

This clone was detected a few times. This rearrangement joins TRBV7-8 to TRBJ1-1; D is possibly TRBD1 (5 bases). This CDR3 is 14 amino acids long. With 2 bases removed from V and 4 bases from J, the gap between germline ends came to 11 bases. Germline CDR1 SGHVS, CDR2 FQNEAQ. CDR3 coding DNA: TGTGCCAGCAGCTTATCGCAGGGCGCCACTGAAGCTTTCTTT. The encoded protein is CASSLSQGATEAFF.

This clone showed up many times. The rearrangement uses TRBV7-9 and TRBJ2-3; 9 bases fit TRBD2. Germline lookup yields CDR1 SEHNR and CDR2 FQNEAQ (reference sequence). V lost 4 bases to trimming and J lost 2 bases; unmatched junction nucleotides: 7. The CDR3 is 16 amino acids. The CDR3 DNA reads as TGTGCCAGCAGCTCCGGGACTAGCTTGTCCACAGATACGCAGTATTTT. Its protein product is CASSSGTSLSTDTQYF.

This clone was seen repeatedly, ten times or more. The chain uses TRBV28 and TRBJ2-1; the D gene is possibly TRBD1 (6 bases). Germline lookup yields CDR1 MDHEN and CDR2 SYDVKM. The CDR3 consists of 15 residues. Trimming left V 7 bases short and J 0 bases short, with 13 bases between. The CDR3 here is CASKSGALSYNEQFF. CDR3 in DNA: TGTGCCAGCAAGTCAGGGGCCCTCTCCTACAATGAGCAGTTCTTC.

At least ten counts were recorded for this clone. The genes are TRBV27 and TRBJ1-1; TRBD1 matches at 11 bases. The germline CDR1 and CDR2 sequences are MNHEY and SMNVEV (reference sequence). V was clipped by 6 bases and J by 10 bases; unmatched bases: 19. The CDR3 spans 17 residues. The CDR3 sequence is CASSLRWDRGGLSPAFF. In nucleotides, the CDR3 is TGTGCCAGCAGCTTAAGGTGGGACAGGGGGGGTCTTAGCCCAGCTTTCTTT.